One and the same sample provided the 23 T cell receptor beta chains below, sequenced in a study of blood T cells in healthy people across ages. Primed by a sample-barcoded 5' primer and a J-beta primer mix, a second PCR proceeded for about 6 to 11 cycles. MiXCR was run by TCRdb on the 5' RACE reads, yielding one entry per CDR3 protein. This table has over 600,000 distinct CDR3 sequences, roughly 20% appearing once. Material for sequencing was blood. The receptors were gathered from a man aged 65 to 85 in good health.

This clonotype was detected many times. The chain has TRBV20-1 and TRBJ2-1; D tentatively reads TRBD1 or TRBD2 (7 bases each). The CDR3 contains 14 residues. Trimming took 5 bases from V and 2 from J, leaving 13 bases between them. The V gene's germline CDR1 is DFQATT and CDR2 SNEGSKA (reference sequence). This chain's CDR3 is CSADQGGTYNEQFF. DNA for the CDR3: TGCAGTGCTGATCAGGGGGGGACCTACAATGAGCAGTTCTTC.

This clonotype was recorded a few times. V gene TRBV7-3 combines with J gene TRBJ1-6; D is unclear. V was pared by 3 bases and J by 7 bases, with 10 bases between. This CDR3 comprises 14 residues. The V gene's germline CDR1 is SGHTA and CDR2 FQGTGA. In DNA form, the CDR3 reads TGTGCCAGCAGCTTTGGCAGAGCAAATTCACCCCTCCACTTT. Translated, it gives CASSFGRANSPLHF.

In this sample, this clonotype turned up a few times. The rearrangement links TRBV29-1 to TRBJ2-7, with D possibly matching TRBD1 (5 bases). V lost 3 bases, J lost 4 bases, and 7 bases lay in between. The CDR3 is 11 residues long. Per the germline V gene, CDR1 is SQVTM and CDR2 is ANQGSEA. CDR3 coding DNA: TGCAGCGTTGAGGACACATACGAGCAGTACTTC. Translating it yields CSVEDTYEQYF.

This clonotype was seen a handful of times. This chain connects TRBV12-3 or TRBV12-4 to TRBJ2-3, with 7 bases fitting TRBD1. CDR3 length equals 11 residues. V shed 4 bases and J 11 bases; nucleotides not matched to a gene: 3. CDR3 loop: CASSYRDRQYF. The CDR3 coding sequence is TGTGCCAGCAGTTACCGGGACAGGCAGTATTTT.

This sequence joins TRBV27 and TRBJ2-5; 7 bases are a match to TRBD1. The CDR3 extends over 16 amino acids. The germline V gene has CDR1 MNHEY and CDR2 SMNVEV (reference sequence). The junction had 6 bases not matched to a gene; V was cut back by 1 base and J by 1 base. CDR3 in DNA: TGTGCCAGCAGTTTATGGGGGACAGCTCGCCAAGAGACCCAGTACTTC. This codes for CASSLWGTARQETQYF.

The chain employs TRBV11-2 and TRBJ2-7; TRBD2 matches at 10 bases. From germline, CDR1 is SGHAT and CDR2 FQNNGV. J was trimmed by 7 bases and V by 5 bases; bases with no gene match: 14. The length of the CDR3 is 16 residues. CDR3 protein: CASSPRASGSLGEQYF. CDR3 DNA sequence: TGTGCCAGCAGCCCAAGAGCTAGCGGGAGTTTGGGTGAGCAGTACTTC. The whole variable domain, remainder taken from reference TRBV11-2 and TRBJ2-7, is EAGVAQSPRYKIIEKRQSVAFWCNPISGHATLYWYQQILGQGPKLLIQFQNNGVVDDSQLPKDRFSAERLKGVDSTLKIQPAKLEDSAVYLCASSPRASGSLGEQYFGPGTRLTVT.

The V gene is TRBV20-1, the J gene TRBJ2-5; 8 bases are a match to TRBD1. Trimming at V came to 1 base and at J to 0 bases, leaving 7 bases not matched to a gene. Per the germline V gene, CDR1 is DFQATT and CDR2 is SNEGSKA (reference sequence). CDR3 length: 16 residues. CDR3 nucleotides: TGCAGTGCTAGAGGAGACAGGGGCCGTTACCAAGAGACCCAGTACTTC. This translates into CSARGDRGRYQETQYF.

The table lists this clonotype with a few counts. V is TRBV27 and J is TRBJ2-1; possible D gene TRBD2, 6 bases. With 3 bases removed from V and 7 bases from J, the gap between germline ends came to 16 bases. Germline CDR1 is MNHEY and CDR2 is SMNVEV (reference sequence). The CDR3 has 15 amino acids. CDR3 in amino acids: CASSFGGLEGNEQFF. The CDR3 region has the DNA TGTGCCAGCAGTTTTGGGGGACTGGAGGGGAATGAGCAGTTCTTC.

V gene TRBV19 combines with J gene TRBJ2-7; the D gene is possibly TRBD1 (5 bases). The CDR3 has 14 amino acids. Germline CDR1 LNHDA, CDR2 SQIVND (reference sequence). Trimming stripped 3 bases from V and 5 bases from J, with 14 bases between. The CDR3 DNA sequence: TGTGCCAGTAGTATTCAGGATGGGGCCCACGAGCAGTACTTC. Its translation is CASSIQDGAHEQYF.

This clonotype was seen repeatedly, ten times or more. In nucleotides, the CDR3 is TGTGCCACCAGTGACGGGGGGACTGAAGCTTTCTTT. The encoded protein is CATSDGGTEAFF. The chain joins TRBV24-1 to TRBJ1-1; TRBD1 might be the D (5 bases). CDR1 is KGHDR, CDR2 SFDVKD, per germline. CDR3 size: 12 residues. Between the trimmed V and J ends, which lost 4 bases and 5 bases, there was a span of 7 bases.

The V and J genes are TRBV7-8 and TRBJ1-5; possible D gene TRBD1, 5 bases. CDR1 is SGHVS and CDR2 is FQNEAQ in the germline V gene. This CDR3 contains 15 residues. Trimming removed 5 bases at V and 6 bases at J, with 17 bases between. The CDR3, as DNA: TGTGCCAGCAGCGAGGAGGGGTGGGGGACTCAGCCCCAGCATTTT. Translated, it gives CASSEEGWGTQPQHF.

This chain uses TRBV15 with TRBJ2-7, with D maybe TRBD1 (5 bases). Per germline, CDR1 LNHNV and CDR2 YYDKDF (reference sequence). The CDR3 has 14 amino acids. With 0 bases removed from V and 4 bases from J, the gap between germline ends came to 10 bases. DNA for the CDR3: TGTGCCACCAGCAGAGACGGCCAGGGTTACGAGCAGTACTTC. It codes for CATSRDGQGYEQYF.

CDR3 nucleotides: TGCAGTGCGGGGGGTGGAGCGGGAGGATACAATGAGCAGTTCTTC. It yields the protein CSAGGGAGGYNEQFF. The gene calls are TRBV20-1 and TRBJ2-5; 9 positions agree with TRBD2. The J call is in doubt because the DNA end fits TRBJ2-1 better. CDR1 and CDR2 (germline): DFQATT, SNEGSKA (reference sequence). The CDR3 spans 15 residues.

This clonotype came up many times. The chain recombines TRBV5-1 with TRBJ2-2, with 7 bases fitting TRBD1. The CDR3 extends over 15 amino acids. Germline V gene data show CDR1 as SGHRS and CDR2 as YFSETQ. V lost 4 bases, J lost 1 base, and 4 bases stayed unmatched. DNA of the CDR3: TGCGCCAGCAGCCTTGGGACAGTGAACACCGGGGAGCTGTTTTTT. This translates into CASSLGTVNTGELFF.

On this clonotype: Just one base apart from a much larger clone, this may be a read error. The chain has TRBV9 and TRBJ2-3, with 7 bases that match TRBD2. The germline CDR1 and CDR2 sequences are SGDLS and YYNGEE. V shed 0 bases and J 0 bases; nucleotides not matched to a gene: 1. The CDR3 contains 15 residues. CDR3 in amino acids: CASSVGGRSTDTQYF. The DNA of the CDR3 is TGTGCCAGCAGCGTAGGCGGGAGAAGCACAGATACGCAGTATTTT.

The CDR3 nucleotides read TGTGCCAGCAGTTACTCGTTCGGGACTAGCGGGAGTACCAAAAACATTCAGTACTTC. Its translation is CASSYSFGTSGSTKNIQYF. The chain recombines TRBV6-2 or TRBV6-3 with TRBJ2-4, with TRBD2 matching 14 bases. J lost 2 bases, V lost 0 bases, and 6 bases had no gene match. Germline V gives CDR1 MNHEY, CDR2 SVGEGT. The CDR3 has 19 amino acids.

The rearrangement joins TRBV29-1 to TRBJ1-5; D ambiguous. V shed 7 bases and J shed 6 bases, with 16 bases lying between them. Germline CDR1 and CDR2: SQVTM and ANQGSEA. The CDR3 is 13 amino acids. CDR3: CSAVGEKGQPQHF. Here the CDR3 DNA reads TGCAGCGCTGTTGGAGAAAAGGGTCAGCCCCAGCATTTT. The entire variable domain, with the rest obtained from reference TRBV29-1 and TRBJ1-5, is as follows: SAVISQKPSRDICQRGTSLTIQCQVDSQVTMMFWYRQQPGQSLTLIATANQGSEATYESGFVIDKFPISRPNLTFSTLTVSNMSPEDSSIYLCSAVGEKGQPQHFGDGTRLSIL.

The rearrangement uses TRBV7-9 and TRBJ2-5, with TRBD1 matching 7 bases. The CDR3 is 16 residues long. In germline, CDR1 is SEHNR, CDR2 FQNEAQ (reference sequence). V gave up 4 bases and J gave up 4 bases; unmatched junction bases: 12. The CDR3 sequence is CASSSGDRAAVETQYF. In DNA form, the CDR3 reads TGTGCCAGCAGCTCCGGCGACAGGGCGGCGGTAGAGACCCAGTACTTC.

The chain employs TRBV10-1 and TRBJ2-2; 7 bases map to TRBD1. Trimming took 6 bases from V and 4 from J; bases not matched to a gene: 5. The CDR3 sequence is 14 residues long. Germline lookup yields CDR1 WNHNN and CDR2 SYGVQD (reference sequence). The DNA for the CDR3 is TGCGCCAGCAGGGTAGACAGGGCCACCGGGGAGCTGTTTTTT. Its translation is CASRVDRATGELFF.

This clonotype has just a few counts. This rearrangement joins TRBV7-9 to TRBJ2-5; D might be TRBD1 (6 bases). The germline V and J ends were trimmed by 1 base and 4 bases, with 19 bases remaining between them. Germline CDR1 and CDR2: SEHNR and FQNEAQ (reference sequence). This CDR3 has 17 amino acids. Here the CDR3 DNA reads TGTGCCAGCAGCTTAGTCGACAAACAGGGAGTTAGAGAGACCCAGTACTTC. This encodes CASSLVDKQGVRETQYF.

DNA of the CDR3: TGTGCCAGCAGCTCCACGGACAGACATCCATTCTACGAGCAGTACTTC. It translates to CASSSTDRHPFYEQYF. The genes are TRBV7-9 and TRBJ2-7; maybe TRBD1 (6 bases). Germline V CDR1 and CDR2: SEHNR, FQNEAQ (reference sequence). CDR3 length: 16 amino acids. V lost 4 bases to trimming and J lost 3 bases, with 19 bases between them.

This clonotype was seen a handful of times. The V gene is TRBV10-3, the J gene TRBJ2-7; no reliable D call. Trimming took 2 bases from V and 0 from J, leaving 8 bases between them. There are 14 residues in the CDR3. Germline CDR1 reads ENHRY; CDR2 reads SYGVKD. The CDR3 here is CAISEDGYSYEQYF. CDR3 nucleotide sequence: TGTGCCATCAGTGAGGATGGCTACTCCTACGAGCAGTACTTC.

The chain combines TRBV10-3 with TRBJ2-1; 8 positions match TRBD2. The CDR3 consists of 16 residues. V shed 10 bases, J shed 3 bases, and the junction held 14 bases outside the gene matches. Germline-derived CDR1 and CDR2 are ENHRY and SYGVKD. CDR3 sequence: CATEGRTGGLYNEQFF. As DNA, the CDR3 is TGTGCCACCGAAGGAAGAACGGGAGGGCTCTACAATGAGCAGTTCTTC.